Described below is a single T cell receptor (beta chain) sequence and its context. Which antigen it targets is not known. Base qualities were left out, and no much larger clone turns up one base away. To sequence the TCRbeta CDR3 region, genomic DNA was isolated from the sorted cells. The immunoSEQ Assay was used to sequence the TCRbeta CDR3 regions. TCRdb holds this immuneACCESS table with in-frame rearrangements only. Some clones are missing; in checked studies, unresolved V genes explain under half, and the rest has no known cause. The sample table lists around 56,000 clones, 70% to 80% of them with a count of one. The biggest ten clones account for roughly 1.2% of the sample. Reading from cysteine to phenylalanine, the CDR3 counts 14 amino acids. Only the CDR3 portion is preserved as DNA: 42 bases, with reading frame beginning at the first base. The germline V gene (reference sequence) supplies CDR1 LNHNV and CDR2 YYDKDF. V gives up 1 base and J gives up 7 bases, and the segment between their germline ends measures 13 bases.

This entry is derived from a study of OX40 agonist ivuxolimab in advanced cancers. Regarding the complete study: Ivuxolimab was a fully human IgG2 agonistic monoclonal antibody targeting the costimulatory receptor OX40 (CD134). Intravenous ivuxolimab was administered to patients every 2 weeks at six dose levels: 0.01, 0.1, 0.3, 1.5, 3 and 10 mg/kg. Of the roughly 51 dose-escalation patients, hepatocellular carcinoma was present in around 19, melanoma in roughly 15, renal cell carcinoma in 9 and head and neck cancer in 9. The dose-escalation cohort was about 87% male with a mean age of about 60 years, ranging from about 20 to 80. Prior anti-PD-1, anti-PD-L1 or anti-CTLA-4 therapy was permitted, and 30% to 45% of dose-escalation patients had received checkpoint inhibitors. Partial responses were achieved by three dose-escalation patients, of whom one had hepatocellular carcinoma and two had cutaneous melanoma. The purpose of peripheral TCRbeta sequencing was to test whether ivuxolimab changed TCR sequence diversity and led to clonal T-cell expansion. The monotherapy dose-escalation portion (N = 52 patients) of the phase I ivuxolimab trial is reported in the paper. The research as a whole found: In the 0.1-3.0 mg/kg groups, partial responders had among the lowest normalized peripheral clonal expansion, particularly in CD8+ T cells. At doses from 0.1 to 3.0 mg/kg, clonal expansion was seen in both CD4+ and CD8+ blood T cells between baseline and week 6. Low levels of normalized T-cell clonal expansion were also shown by some nonresponding patients. After ivuxolimab, more expanded clones were found on average in CD8+ T cells than in CD4+ T cells. Which antigens the clonally expanded peripheral T cells were specific for was not determined.

Patients with autoimmune disease history or receiving systemic immunosuppression were excluded from the trial. Peripheral blood for TCR sequencing was collected from all dose cohorts at baseline, on cycle 4 day 1, and on cycle 7 day 1. The samples were drawn from a first-in-human, open-label, multicenter phase I dose-escalation trial of ivuxolimab. Adults with locally advanced or metastatic melanoma, renal cell carcinoma, hepatocellular carcinoma or head and neck squamous cell carcinoma were enrolled in the trial. Before TCR sequencing, CD4+ and CD8+ T cells were separately sorted from peripheral blood.

The sequence joins TRBV15 to TRBJ1-2; TRBD1 is a possible D gene, resting on 5 matching bases. Here the sequenced sample was CD4+ or CD8+ T cells sorted from blood, taken in a trial of the OX40 agonist ivuxolimab. The receptor was derived from an adult with an advanced solid tumor such as melanoma, head and neck, liver or kidney cancer. The CDR3 reads as follows: CATSRVVTGGGYTF. Read as DNA, the sequence is TGTGCCACCAGCAGAGTTGTTACAGGTGGTGGCTACACCTTC.